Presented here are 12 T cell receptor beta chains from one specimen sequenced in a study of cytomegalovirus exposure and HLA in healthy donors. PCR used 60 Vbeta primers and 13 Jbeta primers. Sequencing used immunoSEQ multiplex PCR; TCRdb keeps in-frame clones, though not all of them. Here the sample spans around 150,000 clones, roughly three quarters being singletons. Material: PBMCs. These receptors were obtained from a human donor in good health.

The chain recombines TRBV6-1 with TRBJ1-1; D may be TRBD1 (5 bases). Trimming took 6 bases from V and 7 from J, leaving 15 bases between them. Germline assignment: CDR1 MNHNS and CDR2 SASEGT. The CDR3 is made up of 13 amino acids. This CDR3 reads CASRLDRADEAFF. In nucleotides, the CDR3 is TGTGCCAGCAGACTCGACAGAGCTGATGAAGCTTTCTTT.

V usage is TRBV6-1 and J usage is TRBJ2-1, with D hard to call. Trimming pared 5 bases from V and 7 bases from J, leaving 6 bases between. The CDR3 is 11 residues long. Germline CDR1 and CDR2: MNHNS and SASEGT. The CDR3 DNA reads TGTGCCAGCAGTTACATGAATGAGCAGTTCTTC. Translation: CASSYMNEQFF.

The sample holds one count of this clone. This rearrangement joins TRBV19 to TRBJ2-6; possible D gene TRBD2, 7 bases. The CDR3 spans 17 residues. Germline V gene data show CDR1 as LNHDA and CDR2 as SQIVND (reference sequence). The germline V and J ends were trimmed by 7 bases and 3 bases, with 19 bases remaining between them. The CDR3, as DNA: TGTGCCAGTACCAACTTTGCGGGGGCGGTTGGGGCCAACGTCCTGACTTTC. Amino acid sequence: CASTNFAGAVGANVLTF.

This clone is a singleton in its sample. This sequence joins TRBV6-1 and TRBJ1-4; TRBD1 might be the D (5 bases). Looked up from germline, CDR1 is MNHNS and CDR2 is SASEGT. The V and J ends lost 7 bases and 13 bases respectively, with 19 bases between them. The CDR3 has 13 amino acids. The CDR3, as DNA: TGTGCCAGCAAATCCGGCCTTACGGGGGGACTGTTTTTT. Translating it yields CASKSGLTGGLFF.

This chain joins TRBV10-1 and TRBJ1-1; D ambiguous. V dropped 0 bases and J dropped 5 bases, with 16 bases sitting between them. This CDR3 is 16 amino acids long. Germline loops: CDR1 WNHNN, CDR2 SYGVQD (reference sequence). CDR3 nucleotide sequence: TGCGCCAGCAGTGAGTCTTTGGCACCCGGAGGAACTGAAGCTTTCTTT. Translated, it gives CASSESLAPGGTEAFF.

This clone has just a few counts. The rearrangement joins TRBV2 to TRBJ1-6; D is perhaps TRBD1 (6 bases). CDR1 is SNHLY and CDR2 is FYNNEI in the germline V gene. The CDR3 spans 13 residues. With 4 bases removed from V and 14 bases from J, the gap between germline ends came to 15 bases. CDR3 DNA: TGTGCCAGCAGTGCGGTATCAGGGGCCGCCCTCCACTTT. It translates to CASSAVSGAALHF.

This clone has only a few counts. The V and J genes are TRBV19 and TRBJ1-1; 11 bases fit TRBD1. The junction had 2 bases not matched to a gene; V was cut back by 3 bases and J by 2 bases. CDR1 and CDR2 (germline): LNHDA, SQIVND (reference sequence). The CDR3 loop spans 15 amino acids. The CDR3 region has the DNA TGTGCCAGTAGTATGGGGACAGGGGGAAACACTGAAGCTTTCTTT. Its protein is CASSMGTGGNTEAFF.

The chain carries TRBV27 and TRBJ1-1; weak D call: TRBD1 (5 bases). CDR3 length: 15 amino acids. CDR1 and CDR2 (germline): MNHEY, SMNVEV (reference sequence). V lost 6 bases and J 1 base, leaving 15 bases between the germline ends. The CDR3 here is CASSTSPGQNTEAFF. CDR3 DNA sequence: TGTGCCAGCAGCACTTCCCCCGGACAGAACACTGAAGCTTTCTTT.

CDR3 in DNA: TGTGCCAGCAGCAAGACGGGACAGCAGCGCAATGAGCAGTTCTTC. Translated: CASSKTGQQRNEQFF. J is TRBJ2-1 and V is TRBV7-9; 7 nucleotides agree with TRBD1. V shed 5 bases and J 6 bases; nucleotides not matched to a gene: 10. The CDR3 sequence is 15 residues long. Germline lookup yields CDR1 SEHNR and CDR2 FQNEAQ (reference sequence).

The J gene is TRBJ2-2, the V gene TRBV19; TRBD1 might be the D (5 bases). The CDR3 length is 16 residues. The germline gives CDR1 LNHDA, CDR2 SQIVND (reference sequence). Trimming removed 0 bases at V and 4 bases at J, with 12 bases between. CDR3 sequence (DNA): TGTGCCAGTAGTATAGATCTTACAGGCGGCACCGGGGAGCTGTTTTTT. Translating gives CASSIDLTGGTGELFF.

CDR3 in amino acids: CATSRETGGQETQYF. For the CDR3, the DNA is TGTGCCACCAGCAGAGAAACGGGAGGCCAAGAGACCCAGTACTTC. This chain uses TRBV15 with TRBJ2-5, with 7 bases aligning to TRBD2. With 0 bases clipped from V and 1 base from J, the junction kept 2 bases outside the gene matches. The CDR3 is made up of 15 amino acids. Germline V gives CDR1 LNHNV, CDR2 YYDKDF (reference sequence).

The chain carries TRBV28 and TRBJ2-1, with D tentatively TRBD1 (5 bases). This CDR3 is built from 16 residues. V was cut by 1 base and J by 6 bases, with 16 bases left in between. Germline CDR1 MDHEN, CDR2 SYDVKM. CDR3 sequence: CASSLSGRGFGNEQFF. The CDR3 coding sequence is TGTGCCAGCAGTTTATCGGGTAGGGGTTTCGGCAATGAGCAGTTCTTC.